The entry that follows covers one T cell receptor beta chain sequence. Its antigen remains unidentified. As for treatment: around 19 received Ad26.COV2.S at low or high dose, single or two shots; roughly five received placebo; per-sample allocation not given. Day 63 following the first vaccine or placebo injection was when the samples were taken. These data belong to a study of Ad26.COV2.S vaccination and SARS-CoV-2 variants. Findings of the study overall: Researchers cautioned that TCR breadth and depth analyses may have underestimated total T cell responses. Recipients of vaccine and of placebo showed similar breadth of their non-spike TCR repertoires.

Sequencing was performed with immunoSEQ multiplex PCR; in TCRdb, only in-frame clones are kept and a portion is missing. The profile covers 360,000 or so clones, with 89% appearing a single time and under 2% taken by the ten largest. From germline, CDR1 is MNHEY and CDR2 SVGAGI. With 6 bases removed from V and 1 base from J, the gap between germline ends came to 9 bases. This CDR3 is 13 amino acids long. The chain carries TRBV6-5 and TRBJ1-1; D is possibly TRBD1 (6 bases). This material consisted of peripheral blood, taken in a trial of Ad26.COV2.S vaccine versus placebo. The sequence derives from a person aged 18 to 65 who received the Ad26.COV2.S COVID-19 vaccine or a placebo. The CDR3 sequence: CASSHRANTEAFF. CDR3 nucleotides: TGTGCCAGCAGCCACAGGGCGAACACTGAAGCTTTCTTT.